These T cell receptor beta chains were read from a single sample in a study of regulatory T cells in long-lasting Graves disease. Using its own MiXCR run on the multiplex PCR reads, TCRdb lists one record per CDR3 protein. The table has roughly 530,000 distinct CDR3 sequences, 15% to 20% seen once. These same records also appear under a second study, on T cells in Graves' hyperthyroidism and ophthalmopathy.

The material was peripheral blood mononuclear cells (PBMCs), obtained at new diagnosis, from a patient treated with antithyroid drugs. The source is a woman aged 40-60 years with Graves disease. Each CDR3 is given with its conserved first and last residue.

>TRBV4-1|TRBJ2-1
CASSQPVRDANNEQFF
>TRBV27|TRBJ1-5
CASSFTGGWQPQHF
>TRBV18|TRBJ2-7
CASSPKDGGEQYF
>TRBV12-3/TRBV12-4|TRBJ2-1
CASSLSGGVYNEQFF
>TRBV20-1|TRBJ1-2
CSARGGLFGYTF
>TRBV9|TRBJ2-1
CASSLTPQDYNEQFF
>TRBV7-9|TRBJ2-1
CASSPPGQGNNEQFF
>TRBV11-2|TRBJ1-6
CASSEDSSWRDSPLHF
>TRBV12-3/TRBV12-4|TRBJ2-7
CASSLSSGGEQYF
>TRBV6-4|TRBJ1-6
CASSSPGRETPLHF
>TRBV7-6|TRBJ2-1
CASSLNGGTPNEQFF
>TRBV18|TRBJ1-2
CASSPPVDGYGYTF
>TRBV6-5|TRBJ1-2
CASSYRNRDGYTF
>TRBV3-1|TRBJ2-7
CASSQGPATYEQYF
>TRBV12-3/TRBV12-4|TRBJ2-3
CASSIAWAADTQYF
>TRBV3-1|TRBJ1-5
CASSDGASPQHF
>TRBV18|TRBJ2-5
CASSPRNAGAEKTQYF
>TRBV29-1|TRBJ2-7
CSVGRSSYEQYF
>TRBV29-1|TRBJ1-1
CSVPRTGRTEAFF
>TRBV18|TRBJ2-7
CASSPEFYEQYF
>TRBV7-9|TRBJ2-7
CASSLANRQTYEQYF
>TRBV12-3/TRBV12-4|TRBJ2-1
CASRVLSGNEQFF
>TRBV15|TRBJ2-1
CATSREVSSRLFF
>TRBV12-3/TRBV12-4|TRBJ2-1
CASTQTGGAWFF
>TRBV6-2/TRBV6-3|TRBJ2-2
CASSFQGADTGELFF
>TRBV12-3/TRBV12-4|TRBJ2-7
CASSSPMYYEQYF
>TRBV2|TRBJ2-7
CASTPGPGGFEQYF
>TRBV7-8|TRBJ1-1
CASSLGRRRNTEAFF
>TRBV27|TRBJ2-7
CASSLSDRDYYEQYF
>TRBV27|TRBJ2-4
CASFPGPYNKNIQYF
>TRBV20-1|TRBJ1-5
CSARDSQGSGQPQHF
>TRBV12-3/TRBV12-4|TRBJ2-1
CASSFGLAGGNEQFF
>TRBV7-3|TRBJ1-1
CASSLRGQGNTEAFF
>TRBV6-2/TRBV6-3|TRBJ2-3
CASSYFRSTDTQYF
>TRBV11-2|TRBJ1-3
CASRPGQGVTSGNTIYF
>TRBV19|TRBJ1-5
CASSIPVVVRGGQPQHF
>TRBV9|TRBJ1-5
CASSASGGRNQPQHF
>TRBV5-5|TRBJ1-5
CASSFRSGQELSPQHF
>TRBV7-8|TRBJ2-2
CASSPGRSHGELFF
>TRBV20-1|TRBJ2-7
CSASGQGEQYF
>TRBV12-3/TRBV12-4|TRBJ1-2
CASSFAASAGYTF
>TRBV5-8|TRBJ2-3
CASSLGRVIGTDTQYF
>TRBV25-1|TRBJ1-1
CASRASTTDMNTEAFF
>TRBV18|TRBJ2-7
CASSTGKSYEQYF
>TRBV10-3|TRBJ1-1
CATQGDPGQLNTEAFF
>TRBV12-3/TRBV12-4|TRBJ2-6
CASSKSPGISGANVLTF
>TRBV7-8|TRBJ2-2
CASSGTGMTGELFF
>TRBV5-6|TRBJ1-6
CASSQNKNSPLHF
>TRBV5-1|TRBJ2-7
CASCRGEISYEQYF
>TRBV29-1|TRBJ1-1
CSVAGQRTEAFF
>TRBV12-3/TRBV12-4|TRBJ2-5
CASSLFGRQGGRSSLETQYF
>TRBV5-1|TRBJ2-3
CASSLMGDITDTQYF
>TRBV11-2|TRBJ1-2
CASSLEINYGYTF
>TRBV19|TRBJ1-6
CASSGRANSPLHF
>TRBV28|TRBJ2-1
CASSLDFRQGNEQFF
>TRBV5-1|TRBJ2-1
CASSSRGLAMSSYNEQFF
>TRBV20-1|TRBJ1-2
CSAKDRANYGYTF
>TRBV30|TRBJ1-5
CAWSVGYQPQHF